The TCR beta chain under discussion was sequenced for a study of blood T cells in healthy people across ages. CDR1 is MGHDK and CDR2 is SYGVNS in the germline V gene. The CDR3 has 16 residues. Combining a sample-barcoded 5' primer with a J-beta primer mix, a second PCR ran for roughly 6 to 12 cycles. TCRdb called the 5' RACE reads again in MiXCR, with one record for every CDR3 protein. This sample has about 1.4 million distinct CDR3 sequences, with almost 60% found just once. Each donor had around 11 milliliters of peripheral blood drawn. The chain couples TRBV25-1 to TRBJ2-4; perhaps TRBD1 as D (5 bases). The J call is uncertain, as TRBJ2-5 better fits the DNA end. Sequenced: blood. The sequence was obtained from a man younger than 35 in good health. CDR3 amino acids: CASSPYGDRHPETQYF. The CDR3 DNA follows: TGTGCCAGCAGCCCCTACGGAGACAGACACCCAGAGACCCAGTACTTC.